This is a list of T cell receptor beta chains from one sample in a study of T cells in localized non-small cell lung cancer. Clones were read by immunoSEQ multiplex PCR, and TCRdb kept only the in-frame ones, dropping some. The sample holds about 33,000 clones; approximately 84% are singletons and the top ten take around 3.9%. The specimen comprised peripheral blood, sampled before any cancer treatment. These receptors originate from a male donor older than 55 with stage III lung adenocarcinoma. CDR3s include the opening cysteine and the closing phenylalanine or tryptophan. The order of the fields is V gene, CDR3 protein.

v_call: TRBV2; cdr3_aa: CASSVSIYGSPLHF
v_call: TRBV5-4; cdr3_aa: CASSLALNRWGNYGYTF
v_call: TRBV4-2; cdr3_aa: CASSDPLFRGYNEQFF
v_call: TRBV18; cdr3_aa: CASSPRDSAGNQPQHF
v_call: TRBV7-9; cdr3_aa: CASSLVSSGSLSYEQYF
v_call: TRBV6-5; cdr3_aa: CASSYSESGNTIYF
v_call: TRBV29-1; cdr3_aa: CSASGLPFNEQFF
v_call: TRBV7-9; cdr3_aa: CASSTGLAREETQYF
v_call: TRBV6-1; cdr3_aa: CASTLLSRGQETQYF
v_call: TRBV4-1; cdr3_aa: CASSPGTQETQYF
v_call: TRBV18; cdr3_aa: CASSPPFKTANTEAFF
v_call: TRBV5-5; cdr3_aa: CASSWTGGTDTQYF
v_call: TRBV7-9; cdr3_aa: CASSGTTGRDTQYF
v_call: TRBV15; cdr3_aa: CATSRSQGAQTYNSPLHF
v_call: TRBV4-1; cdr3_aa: CASSPTRRGRAVSYEQFF
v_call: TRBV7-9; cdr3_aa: CASSLDENQPQHF
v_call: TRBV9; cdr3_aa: CASSEQGAFTEAFF
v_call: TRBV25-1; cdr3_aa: CASSEWLAGARDTQYF
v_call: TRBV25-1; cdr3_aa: CASRWGSGSTDTQYF
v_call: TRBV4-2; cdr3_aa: CASSQDLTAGLNEKLFF
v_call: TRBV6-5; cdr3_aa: CASSRLRSSGNTIYF
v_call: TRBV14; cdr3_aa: CASSQGTRALGTDTQYF
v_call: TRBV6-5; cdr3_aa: CASRMTGSGDQPQHF
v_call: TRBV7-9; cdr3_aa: CASYTRQGGGETQYF
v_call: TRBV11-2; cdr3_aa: CASSLDTPRGIYEQYF
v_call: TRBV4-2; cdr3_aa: CASRPDGEVGYTF
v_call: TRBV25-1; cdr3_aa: CASRRGGQESYEQYF
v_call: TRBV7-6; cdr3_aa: CASSQGVAGGNEQFF
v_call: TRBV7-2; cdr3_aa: CASSLARRGAYEQYF
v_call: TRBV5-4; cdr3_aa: CASSHGLAGDLEQFF
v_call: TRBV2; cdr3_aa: CASSSWGGDTEAFF